Listed here are 21 T cell receptor beta chains from one sample, sequenced in a study of shared clonotypes between healthy human individuals. Generated by immunoSEQ multiplex PCR, the TCRdb table keeps only in-frame clones and is missing some. The data contain about a million clones, approximately 68% of them seen just once; the ten biggest clones take up approximately 1.5%. The sequenced sample consisted of memory CD4+ T cells sorted from blood. The subset: CD45RA-negative fraction. The receptor source for this set is a man younger than 35 in good health.

This clone is a singleton in its sample. V usage is TRBV9 and J usage is TRBJ2-1, with D maybe TRBD1 (6 bases). Germline V gene lookup returns CDR1 SGDLS and CDR2 YYNGEE. The CDR3 runs to 14 residues. The ends were cut back, 1 base at V and 9 bases at J, with 14 bases in the middle. The CDR3, as DNA: TGTGCCAGCAGCGTAACTACAGGGAATGTTGAGCAGTTCTTC. It is translated as CASSVTTGNVEQFF.

The rearrangement links TRBV4-1 to TRBJ2-7; TRBD1 matches at 7 bases. From germline, CDR1 is MGHRA and CDR2 YSYEKL. Losses at the gene ends were 2 bases for V and 3 bases for J; bases not matched to a gene: 7. This CDR3 region has 15 residues. The CDR3 region is CASSQPDREFYEQYF. The CDR3 DNA follows: TGCGCCAGCAGCCAACCCGACAGGGAATTCTACGAGCAGTACTTC.

The chain carries TRBV5-4 and TRBJ2-7; 8 nucleotides align to TRBD2. The CDR3 totals 16 residues. J lost 2 bases, V lost 4 bases, and 11 bases had no gene match. Germline V gene lookup returns CDR1 SGHNT and CDR2 YYREEE (reference sequence). This CDR3 is CASSRAGGGPTYEQYF. CDR3 bases: TGTGCCAGCAGCCGCGCGGGGGGAGGACCTACCTACGAGCAGTACTTC.

As to this clone: In the same sample, other DNA sequences code for this CDR3. The chain is built from TRBV27 and TRBJ2-1, with D tentatively TRBD2 (7 bases). The CDR3 loop spans 15 amino acids. Germline values: CDR1 MNHEY, CDR2 SMNVEV (reference sequence). V was trimmed by 6 bases and J by 2 bases, leaving 14 bases between them. The CDR3 loop reads CASSPGGGPYNEQFF. In nucleotides, the CDR3 is TGTGCCAGCAGCCCTGGGGGGGGGCCCTACAATGAGCAGTTCTTC.

V and J are TRBV2 and TRBJ2-7; D is ambiguous. The germline V gene encodes CDR1 SNHLY and CDR2 FYNNEI. This CDR3 region has 11 residues. V gave up 6 bases and J gave up 3 bases, with 6 bases separating them. The CDR3 loop reads CASRVFYEQYF. The CDR3 nucleotides read TGTGCCAGCAGGGTTTTCTACGAGCAGTACTTC.

The CDR3 region has the DNA TGTGCCAGCAGCTTTATCCTAGCGGGGGGGTCAAGCACAGATACGCAGTATTTT. Translating gives CASSFILAGGSSTDTQYF. This chain links TRBV13 with TRBJ2-3, with 12 bases lining up with TRBD2. The CDR3 has 18 amino acids. J gave up 0 bases and V 3 bases, and 7 bases lay outside the gene matches. Germline values: CDR1 PRHDT, CDR2 FYEKMQ (reference sequence).

The rearrangement uses TRBV15 and TRBJ2-3; 9 bases match TRBD2. The V and J ends lost 0 bases and 5 bases, in that order; junction bases with no gene match: 9. This CDR3 contains 17 residues. Looked up from germline, CDR1 is LNHNV and CDR2 is YYDKDF (reference sequence). The CDR3 DNA is TGTGCCACCAGCAGAGATAGAACTAGCGGGTCGCGAGATACGCAGTATTTT. Its protein is CATSRDRTSGSRDTQYF.

The rearrangement joins TRBV5-1 to TRBJ2-7, with TRBD1 matching 9 bases. The CDR3 is 19 amino acids. With 4 bases clipped from V and 7 bases from J, the junction kept 24 bases outside the gene matches. Germline V CDR1 and CDR2: SGHRS, YFSETQ. The CDR3 DNA sequence: TGCGCCAGCAGCCTCAGGGACAGGGATCATACGAAATCAAAGAGGGAGCAGTACTTC. This translates into CASSLRDRDHTKSKREQYF.

This clone was recorded a few times. The identical CDR3 is also encoded by other nucleotide sequences in the sample. The chain couples TRBV28 to TRBJ2-7; 11 bases are shared with TRBD1. CDR3 length: 15 amino acids. CDR1 and CDR2 from the germline V gene are MDHEN and SYDVKM. Trimming took 6 bases from V and 2 from J; bases not matched to a gene: 6. The CDR3 loop reads CASSSPGQGAYEQYF. Here the CDR3 DNA reads TGTGCCAGCAGCTCACCGGGACAGGGGGCCTACGAGCAGTACTTC.

The V and J genes are TRBV30 and TRBJ2-1; 15 nucleotides line up with TRBD2. Germline V gene data show CDR1 as GTSNPN and CDR2 as SVGIG (reference sequence). Germline trimming cut 2 bases from V and 4 bases from J; bases unmatched to any gene: 6. The CDR3 spans 17 residues. The CDR3 is CAWSFGTSGRLYNEQFF. In DNA form, the CDR3 reads TGTGCCTGGAGTTTTGGGACTAGCGGGAGGTTGTACAATGAGCAGTTCTTC.

The V and J genes are TRBV29-1 and TRBJ2-5; D not resolved. From germline, CDR1 is SQVTM and CDR2 ANQGSEA. The CDR3 extends over 12 amino acids. The V and J ends lost 3 bases and 2 bases respectively, with 7 bases between them. The CDR3 coding sequence is TGCAGCGTTGATGGCCTTCAAGAGACCCAGTACTTC. Translated, it gives CSVDGLQETQYF.

In nucleotides, the CDR3 is TGTGCCTGGAGCAGGACACTCAATCAGCCCCAGCATTTT. Residues: CAWSRTLNQPQHF. J is TRBJ1-5 and V is TRBV30; D is possibly TRBD1 (5 bases). The germline gives CDR1 GTSNPN, CDR2 SVGIG (reference sequence). The CDR3 contains 13 residues. Trimming removed 3 bases from V and 3 bases from J, with 9 bases in between.

J is TRBJ2-3 and V is TRBV7-2, with TRBD2 identical over 12 bases. With 5 bases clipped from V and 2 bases from J, the junction kept 5 bases outside the gene matches. Germline V lookup: CDR1 SGHTA, CDR2 FQGNSA. This CDR3 has 16 residues. CDR3 bases: TGTGCCAGCAGCCCGCGGACTAGCGGGAACACAGATACGCAGTATTTT. Residues: CASSPRTSGNTDTQYF.

This clone was detected a few times. The chain's CDR3 is CSVEGGFTEAFF. The CDR3 region has the DNA TGCAGCGTTGAAGGGGGCTTCACTGAAGCTTTCTTT. V gene TRBV29-1 combines with J gene TRBJ1-1; a possible D gene is TRBD1 (5 bases). In germline, CDR1 is SQVTM, CDR2 ANQGSEA. This CDR3 is 12 amino acids long. V lost 1 base and J 4 bases, leaving 7 bases between the germline ends.

The chain joins TRBV9 to TRBJ1-6; D is unresolved. This CDR3 has 16 amino acids. Germline lookup yields CDR1 SGDLS and CDR2 YYNGEE. Trimming cost V 0 bases and J 3 bases, with 10 bases left between them. The CDR3 DNA reads TGTGCCAGCAGCGTAGAAGGAAACAGCTATAATTCACCCCTCCACTTT. As protein: CASSVEGNSYNSPLHF.

This chain uses TRBV28 with TRBJ1-4, with D maybe TRBD1 (6 bases). With 5 bases removed from V and 8 bases from J, the gap between germline ends came to 15 bases. The CDR3 is 14 residues long. Germline loops: CDR1 MDHEN, CDR2 SYDVKM. CDR3 in DNA: TGTGCCAGCAGTGAAACGGGGGCGGCGGAAAAACTGTTTTTT. Its protein product is CASSETGAAEKLFF.

This clone came up once. The V and J genes are TRBV4-1 and TRBJ1-2, with 7 bases lining up with TRBD1. The CDR3 loop spans 16 amino acids. The ends lost 2 bases at V and 2 bases at J; junction bases unmatched: 8. Germline CDR1 reads MGHRA; CDR2 reads YSYEKL. CDR3 sequence: CASSQTGTAQNYGYTF. In nucleotides, the CDR3 is TGCGCCAGCAGCCAAACCGGGACAGCCCAAAACTATGGCTACACCTTC.

The chain carries TRBV5-4 and TRBJ1-4; D gene uncertain. CDR3 length equals 14 residues. CDR1 is SGHNT, CDR2 YYREEE, per germline (reference sequence). Trimming cost V 0 bases and J 8 bases, with 11 bases left between them. The DNA of the CDR3 is TGTGCCAGCAGCTTGGCCGGGCGCGGGGAAAAACTGTTTTTT. This sequence encodes CASSLAGRGEKLFF.

The count of this clone is one. The chain links TRBV6-6 to TRBJ2-4, with D possibly TRBD2 on 5 matching bases. From germline, CDR1 is MNHNY and CDR2 SVGAGI (reference sequence). Trimming took 0 bases from V and 9 from J, leaving 18 bases between them. CDR3 length: 16 amino acids. Written as DNA, the CDR3 is TGTGCCAGCAGTTACTCGTCCGGGGTTGGGAAAGGCATTCAGTACTTC. Its protein is CASSYSSGVGKGIQYF.

The J gene is TRBJ1-1, the V gene TRBV6-5, with D uncertain. This CDR3 has 13 amino acids. Looked up from germline, CDR1 is MNHEY and CDR2 is SVGAGI. V shed 4 bases and J shed 0 bases, with 6 bases lying between them. This chain's CDR3 is CASSFKMNTEAFF. In DNA form, the CDR3 reads TGTGCCAGCAGTTTTAAGATGAACACTGAAGCTTTCTTT.

V gene TRBV28 combines with J gene TRBJ2-7, with D possibly matching TRBD1 (6 bases). V lost 3 bases, J lost 1 base, and 25 bases lay in between. From germline, CDR1 is MDHEN and CDR2 SYDVKM. The CDR3 extends over 19 amino acids. The CDR3 bases are TGTGCCAGCAGTTTCAAGGACAGCCCCACCAAACGGGGATCCTACGAGCAGTACTTC. It specifies CASSFKDSPTKRGSYEQYF.